Listed here is a single TCR beta chain. The entry originates in a study of control samples from healthy donors and cancer patients. Using immunoSEQ multiplex PCR, the repertoire was profiled, and TCRdb retains in-frame clones only, with some absent. Among 50,000 to 55,000 clones, approximately 90% were seen once, and the ten largest hold around 1.4%. The ends were cut back, 8 bases at V and 2 bases at J, with 13 bases in the middle. CDR1 and CDR2 (germline): LNHDA, SQIVND (reference sequence). The CDR3 has 14 residues. The chain employs TRBV19 and TRBJ2-1, with a tentative D call TRBD2 (5 bases). This sequence was found in a man aged 40-49 years with colorectal cancer. Sequencing was done on a sample of PBMCs. For the CDR3, the DNA is TGTGCCAGTTCTCAGCGGAACCCCTACAATGAGCAGTTCTTC. Amino acid sequence: CASSQRNPYNEQFF.